The 5 T cell receptor beta chains below were found in one sample sequenced in a study of blood T cell repertoires in COVID-19. Profiling relied on immunoSEQ multiplex PCR, and the TCRdb table lists in-frame clones only, not all of them. The sample shows around 300,000 clones, roughly 86% of them seen only once. Sequencing was performed on PBMCs or T cells enriched from blood (not recorded which). Every receptor here comes from a woman aged 60-70 years who had recovered from COVID-19.

The chain uses TRBV18 and TRBJ2-7; possible D gene TRBD1, 6 bases. V was trimmed by 2 bases and J by 4 bases, leaving 9 bases between them. Germline V gene lookup returns CDR1 KGHSH and CDR2 LQKENI. The CDR3 sequence is 13 residues long. The CDR3 is CASSPDRLYEQYF. The CDR3 bases are TGTGCCAGCTCACCAGACAGGTTATACGAGCAGTACTTC.

The chain combines TRBV6-5 with TRBJ1-6, with TRBD1 identical over 7 bases. CDR1 and CDR2 from the germline V gene are MNHEY and SVGAGI. The CDR3 contains 13 residues. The ends lost 6 bases at V and 8 bases at J; junction bases unmatched: 4. The CDR3 DNA reads TGTGCCAGCAGCTGGGACAGTTATTCACCCCTCCACTTT. Translated: CASSWDSYSPLHF.

This clone occurred once. The chain links TRBV5-1 to TRBJ1-6, with no clear D. The CDR3 totals 13 residues. Germline V gene lookup returns CDR1 SGHRS and CDR2 YFSETQ. V was trimmed by 1 base and J by 6 bases, leaving 5 bases between them. CDR3 nucleotides: TGCGCCAGCAGCTTGCAGGTTAATTCACCCCTCCACTTT. The encoded protein is CASSLQVNSPLHF.

V and J are TRBV30 and TRBJ1-5, with unresolved D. CDR3 size: 14 residues. Germline CDR1 GTSNPN, CDR2 SVGIG (reference sequence). V gave up 0 bases and J gave up 2 bases, with 8 bases separating them. CDR3 protein: CAWSVEVGNQPQHF. In DNA, the CDR3 is TGTGCCTGGAGTGTAGAGGTCGGCAATCAGCCCCAGCATTTT.

The rearrangement links TRBV3-1 (or the pseudogene TRBV3-2) to TRBJ2-3, with no clear D. The CDR3 length is 12 residues. Deletions cut 6 bases from V and 4 bases from J, with 8 bases between. The germline V gene has CDR1 LGHDT and CDR2 YNNKEL (reference sequence). The DNA of the CDR3 is TGTGCCAGCAGGGGCAACGCAGATACGCAGTATTTT. Residues: CASRGNADTQYF.